This section outlines one T cell receptor beta chain sequence together with its context. The antigen this receptor binds is unknown. Per-nucleotide qualities are absent, and no much larger clonotype sits a single base away. For CDR1 and CDR2, the germline V gene lists MNHEY and SVGAGI. The CDR3 numbers 15 residues from cysteine through phenylalanine. Only the CDR3 part of the read is kept: 45 bases, read in frame from the first base. V is pared back by 6 bases and J by 3 bases, with 12 bases lying between the germline termini. In the prospective study, participants were roughly 18 to 100 years old, resided in 25 or so geographic areas of the United States, and were enrolled through a virtual design. Cohort assignment in the prospective study relied on participant-reported clinical history from a screening survey and a study questionnaire. Recovered participants in ImmuneRACE Cohort 3 were defined by two consecutive negative NP/OP PCR tests, clearance by a healthcare professional, or resolution of symptoms. In the prospective study, whole blood, serum and a nasopharyngeal or oropharyngeal swab were collected from each participant by mobile phlebotomists. Additional blood draws and questionnaires over an approximately two-month period could optionally be provided by prospective study participants. Prospective study blood samples were shipped either frozen or at room temperature before DNA extraction.

The data originate from a study of blood T cell repertoires in COVID-19 (dated by TCRdb to 2018 to 2021). For context, the study as a whole: The collaborator samples originated in the United States, Italy and Spain and spanned the acute and convalescent phases of COVID-19. A freely available public database, intended as a resource for researchers studying the immune response to SARS-CoV-2, is where the repertoires were released. The sample metadata nearly always contained a de-identified subject ID, COVID-19 status, age in years and sex. The dataset comprised deeply sampled blood TCRbeta repertoires from subjects exposed to, actively infected with, or recovered from COVID-19. The samples were drawn from the first 160 participants of the ongoing ImmuneRACE study and from 950 to 1,500 subjects provided by 6 global collaborators. Where available, HLA class I and class II types were taken from metadata supplied by the sample provider and were not determined by assay-based typing. The prospective study material was composed of cDNA or gDNA derived from T cells, B-cell-depleted T cells, or PBMCs.

TCRbeta CDR3 regions were amplified from genomic DNA by means of the immunoSEQ Assay, a bias-controlled multiplex PCR. The original methods were these. The number of nucleated cells in each sample was estimated by amplification of reference gene primers within the assay. To quantify the absolute abundance of each unique TCRbeta CDR3 rearrangement, sequence reads were collapsed and filtered. For each sample, productive Simpson clonality was calculated as the square root of Simpson's diversity index over productive rearrangements. TCRdb took over this immuneACCESS table, retaining in-frame rearrangements with V and J assigned. Such tables are incomplete; in checked studies, under half of the missing clones stem from an unresolved V gene, and the remainder is unexplained. V, J and clone size are taken as reported in that table, and D and trimming were inferred from the DNA itself. The sample table records roughly 150,000 clones; just under 85% of these occur just once. Clones ranked in the top ten supply 6.2% of the sample.

The full study reports these points: The quantity of clinical and demographic metadata differed by source and by participant and was supplied without curation.

The sample comprised PBMCs or T cells enriched from blood (not recorded which). The TCR originated in a woman in her thirties or forties who had recovered from COVID-19. The sequence is built from TRBV6-5 and TRBJ1-6, with no confident D gene call. The DNA is TGTGCCAGCAGACCCTCAGGCCGCTATAATTCACCCCTCCACTTT. The resulting protein is CASRPSGRYNSPLHF.